This T cell receptor beta chain was recovered during a study of T cell repertoires in cytomegalovirus infection (dated by TCRdb to about 2019). Background on the whole study: Peptide stimulations targeted recently identified HLA-C-restricted CMV epitopes, whose presentation resists viral immunomodulation, together with well-studied HLA-B-restricted epitopes. Because public TCR beta signatures pointed to carriage of CMV infection together with the matching HLA type, the HLA type of each donor mattered for the analysis. Paper-wide results and their limitations: In both this cohort and an independent roughly 400-donor cohort, the cumulative frequency of public TCR beta family members distinguished carriers of CMV infection plus the relevant HLA type. In the ex vivo response, HLA-C-restricted CMV-specific TCR beta clonotypes were dominant, and in two of eight donors the single most frequent clonotype came from this HLA-C-restricted group.

The junction shows trimming of 2 bases on V and 4 bases on J, plus 18 bases between the germline ends. In the germline V gene, CDR1 corresponds to SGDLS and CDR2 to YYNGEE. Reading from cysteine to phenylalanine, the CDR3 counts 16 amino acids. The retained sequence is limited to the CDR3, 48 bases, with the frame set at the first base. This specimen's treatment or condition label, interpreted: in vitro stimulation with specific CMV peptide epitopes to enrich CMV-specific T cells. This clonotype appeared once. It lacks a known antigen. No much larger clone is present one base from it, and per-base qualities are unavailable. One read is thin evidence. For sequencing, an Illumina HiSeq 1500 was employed. TCRdb took the public reads, trimmed them with fastp at Q25, ran MiXCR for clone calling and kept in-frame beta chains. Every entry covers one CDR3 protein and lists the most common genes and DNA from its rows. This sample is represented by about 270,000 distinct CDR3 sequences; less than 25% of them were singletons. The ten biggest clones cover approximately 19% of the sample.

The receptor chain draws on TRBV9 and TRBJ2-5; 6 matching bases give a weak D call of TRBD2. This TCR was sampled from a human donor in good health (CMV status not recorded). Some clones in this sample may be carry-over from other donors' samples. The material was cultured PBMCs, obtained from culture after CMV antigen stimulation. Read as DNA, the sequence is TGTGCCAGCAGCGTCGAGGCGCGGGAACCCGGAGAGACCCAGTACTTC. Its protein is CASSVEAREPGETQYF.